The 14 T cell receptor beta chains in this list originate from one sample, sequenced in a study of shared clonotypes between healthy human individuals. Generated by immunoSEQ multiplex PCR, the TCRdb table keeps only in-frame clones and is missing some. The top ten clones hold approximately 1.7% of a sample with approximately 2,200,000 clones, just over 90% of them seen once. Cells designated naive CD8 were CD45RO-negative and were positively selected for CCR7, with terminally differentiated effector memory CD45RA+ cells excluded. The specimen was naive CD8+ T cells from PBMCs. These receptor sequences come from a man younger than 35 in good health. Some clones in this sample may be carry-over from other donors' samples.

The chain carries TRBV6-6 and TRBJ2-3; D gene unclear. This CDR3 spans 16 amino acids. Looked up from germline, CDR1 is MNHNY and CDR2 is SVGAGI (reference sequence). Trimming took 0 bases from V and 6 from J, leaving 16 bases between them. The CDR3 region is CASSYSKYSAADTQYF. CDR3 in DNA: TGTGCCAGCAGTTACTCGAAATACTCGGCAGCCGATACGCAGTATTTT.

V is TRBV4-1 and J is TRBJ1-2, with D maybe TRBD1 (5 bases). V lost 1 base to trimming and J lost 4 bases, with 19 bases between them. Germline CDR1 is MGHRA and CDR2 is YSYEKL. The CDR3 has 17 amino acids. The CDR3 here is CASSQVRDSSFGYGYTF. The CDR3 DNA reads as TGCGCCAGCAGCCAAGTCCGAGACAGCTCCTTTGGCTATGGCTACACCTTC.

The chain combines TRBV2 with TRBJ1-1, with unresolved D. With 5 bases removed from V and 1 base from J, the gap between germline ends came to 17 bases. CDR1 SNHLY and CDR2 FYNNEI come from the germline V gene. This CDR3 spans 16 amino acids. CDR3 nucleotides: TGTGCCAGCAGTTTAACAAGGATGAACACGAACACTGAAGCTTTCTTT. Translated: CASSLTRMNTNTEAFF.

The CDR3 DNA is TGCGCCAGCAGTGGGGGACAGGGAGAGACCCAGTACTTC. Translated: CASSGGQGETQYF. The chain has TRBV10-1 and TRBJ2-5; 9 nucleotides agree with TRBD1. J gave up 4 bases and V 4 bases, and 1 base lay outside the gene matches. The V gene's germline CDR1 is WNHNN and CDR2 SYGVQD (reference sequence). The CDR3 contains 13 residues.

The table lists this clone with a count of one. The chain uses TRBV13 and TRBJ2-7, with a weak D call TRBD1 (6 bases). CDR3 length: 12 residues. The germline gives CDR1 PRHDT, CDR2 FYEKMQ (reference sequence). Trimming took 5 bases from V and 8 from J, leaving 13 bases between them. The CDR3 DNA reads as TGTGCCAGCAGCCCCGACAGGTTAAAGCAGTACTTC. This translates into CASSPDRLKQYF.

This chain's CDR3 is CASSLIAGGAYNEQFF. CDR3 sequence (DNA): TGTGCCAGCAGCTTAATTGCGGGAGGGGCCTACAATGAGCAGTTCTTC. The chain carries TRBV7-3 and TRBJ2-1; 9 bases are a match to TRBD2. CDR1 and CDR2 from the germline V gene are SGHTA and FQGTGA. Unmatched junction bases numbered 3, after V lost 1 base and J lost 2 bases. CDR3 size: 16 residues.

The DNA for the CDR3 is TGTGCCACCAGCAGAGAACCCGCTTACTCTGGAAACACCATATATTTT. Translating gives CATSREPAYSGNTIYF. This sequence joins TRBV15 and TRBJ1-3; D remains ambiguous. CDR3 length: 16 residues. CDR1 LNHNV and CDR2 YYDKDF come from the germline V gene (reference sequence). V dropped 0 bases and J dropped 0 bases, with 9 bases sitting between them.

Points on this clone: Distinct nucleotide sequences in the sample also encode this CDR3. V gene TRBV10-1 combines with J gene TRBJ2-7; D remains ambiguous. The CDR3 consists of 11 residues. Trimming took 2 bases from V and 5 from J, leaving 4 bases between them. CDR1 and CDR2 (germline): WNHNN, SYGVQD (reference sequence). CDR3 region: CASSEGHEQYF. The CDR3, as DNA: TGCGCCAGCAGTGAGGGTCACGAGCAGTACTTC.

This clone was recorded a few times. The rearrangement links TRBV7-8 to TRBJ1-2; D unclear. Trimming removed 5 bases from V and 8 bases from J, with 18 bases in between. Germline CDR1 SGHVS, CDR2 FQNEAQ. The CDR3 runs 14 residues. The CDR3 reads CASSPLAGPGGYTF. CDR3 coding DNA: TGTGCCAGCAGCCCGTTGGCAGGACCGGGGGGCTACACCTTC.

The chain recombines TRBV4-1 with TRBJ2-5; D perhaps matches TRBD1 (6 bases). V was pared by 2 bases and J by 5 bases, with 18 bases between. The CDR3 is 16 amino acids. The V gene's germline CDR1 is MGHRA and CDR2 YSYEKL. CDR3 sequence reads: CASSQSRTLQGETQYF. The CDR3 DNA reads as TGCGCCAGCAGCCAATCTCGGACCCTCCAGGGGGAGACCCAGTACTTC.

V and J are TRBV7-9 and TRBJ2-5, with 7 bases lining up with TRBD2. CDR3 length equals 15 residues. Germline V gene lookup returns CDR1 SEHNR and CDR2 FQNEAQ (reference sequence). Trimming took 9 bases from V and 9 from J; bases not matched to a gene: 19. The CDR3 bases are TGTGCCAGTCCCTCCCCCGGGACTACGCAAGCGTCCCAGTACTTC. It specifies CASPSPGTTQASQYF.

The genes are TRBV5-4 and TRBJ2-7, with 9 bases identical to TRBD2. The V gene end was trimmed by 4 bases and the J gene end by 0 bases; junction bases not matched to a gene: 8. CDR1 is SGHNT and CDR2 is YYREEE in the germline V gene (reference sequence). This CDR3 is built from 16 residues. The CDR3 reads CASSSSGRRSSYEQYF. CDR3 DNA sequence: TGTGCCAGCAGCAGTAGCGGGAGAAGGAGCTCCTACGAGCAGTACTTC.

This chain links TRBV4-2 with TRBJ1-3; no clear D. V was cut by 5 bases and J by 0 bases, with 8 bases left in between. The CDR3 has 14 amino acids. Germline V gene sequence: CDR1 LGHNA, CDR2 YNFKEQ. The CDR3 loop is CASSFSTSGNTIYF. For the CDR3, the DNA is TGTGCCAGCAGCTTTTCCACCTCTGGAAACACCATATATTTT.

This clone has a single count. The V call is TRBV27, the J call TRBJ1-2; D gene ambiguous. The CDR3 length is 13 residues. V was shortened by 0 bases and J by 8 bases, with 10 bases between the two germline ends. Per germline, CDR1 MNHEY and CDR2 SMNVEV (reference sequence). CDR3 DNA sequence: TGTGCCAGCAGTTTATCCGGCCCGGAAGGCTACACCTTC. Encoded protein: CASSLSGPEGYTF.